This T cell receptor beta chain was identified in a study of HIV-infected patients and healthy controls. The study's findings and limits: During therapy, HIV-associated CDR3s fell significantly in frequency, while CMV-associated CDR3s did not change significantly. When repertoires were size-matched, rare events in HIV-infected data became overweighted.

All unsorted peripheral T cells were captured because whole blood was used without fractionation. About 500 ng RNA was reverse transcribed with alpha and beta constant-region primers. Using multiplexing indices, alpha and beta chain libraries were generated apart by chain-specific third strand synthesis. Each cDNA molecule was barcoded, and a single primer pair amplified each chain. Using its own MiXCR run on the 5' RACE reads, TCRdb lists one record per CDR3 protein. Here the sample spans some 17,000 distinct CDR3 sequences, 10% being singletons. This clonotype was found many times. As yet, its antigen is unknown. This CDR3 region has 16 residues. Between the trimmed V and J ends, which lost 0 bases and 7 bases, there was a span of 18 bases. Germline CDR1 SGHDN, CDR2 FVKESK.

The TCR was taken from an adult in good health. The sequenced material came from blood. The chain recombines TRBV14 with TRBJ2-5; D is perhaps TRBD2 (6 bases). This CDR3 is CASSQDTGAGGRTQYF. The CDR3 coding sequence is TGTGCCAGCAGCCAAGATACTGGTGCCGGAGGGCGGACCCAGTACTTC.